This T cell receptor (beta chain) originates from a study of blood T cell repertoires in COVID-19. Study-level information: Spain, Italy and the United States supplied samples that represented acute and convalescent COVID-19.

Per the original data handling: For nucleated cells, counts were estimated from reference gene primer amplification. The table came from immunoSEQ multiplex PCR; TCRdb's copy has only in-frame clones and leaves some out. For V, J and clone size, that table is used; D and trimming come from the DNA. In the table there are some 16,000 clones, around nine tenths of which are singletons. This clone was observed a single time. Trimming shortened V by 4 bases and J by 6 bases, and 12 bases separated the two germline ends. CDR1 is LGHDT and CDR2 is YNNKEL in the germline V gene (reference sequence). The CDR3 loop spans 13 amino acids.

The clonotype comes from a human donor in a cohort sampled during active COVID-19. V and J are TRBV3-1 (or the pseudogene TRBV3-2) and TRBJ1-2; D uncertain. Sequenced material: peripheral blood. CDR3 residues: CASSLNPRDGYTF. CDR3 nucleotides: TGTGCCAGCAGCCTCAACCCGCGGGATGGCTACACCTTC.